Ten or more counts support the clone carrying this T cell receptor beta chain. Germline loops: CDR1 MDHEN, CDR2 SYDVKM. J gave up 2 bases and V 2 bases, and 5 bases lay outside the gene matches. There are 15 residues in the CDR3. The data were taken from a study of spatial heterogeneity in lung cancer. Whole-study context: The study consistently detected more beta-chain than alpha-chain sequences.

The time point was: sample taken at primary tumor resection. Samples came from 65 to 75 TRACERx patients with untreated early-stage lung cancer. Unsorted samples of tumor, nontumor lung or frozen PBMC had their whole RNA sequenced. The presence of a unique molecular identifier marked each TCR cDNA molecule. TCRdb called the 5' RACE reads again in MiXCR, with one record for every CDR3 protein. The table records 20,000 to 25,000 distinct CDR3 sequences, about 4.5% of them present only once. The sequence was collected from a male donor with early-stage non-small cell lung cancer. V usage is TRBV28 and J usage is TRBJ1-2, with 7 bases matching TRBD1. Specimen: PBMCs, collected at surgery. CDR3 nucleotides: TGTGCCAGCAGTTTAGGCTCGACAGGGAACTATGGCTACACCTTC. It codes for CASSLGSTGNYGYTF.